The rows below give T cell receptor beta chains drawn from one sample of a study of Tregs in tolerant kidney transplant recipients. The table came from immunoSEQ multiplex PCR; TCRdb's copy has only in-frame clones and leaves some out. The sample holds 90,000 to 130,000 clones, around 91% seen once. The sample here was CD4+ T cells from blood, taken before the transplant. These receptor sequences come from a human donor who received a combined kidney and bone marrow transplant. The CDR3 runs from the conserved cysteine through the conserved F or W. Each record gives: D gene, clone size, V gene, J gene, CDR3 protein, CDR3 DNA. D genes are given only for firm matches. The size of a clone is reported for some rows only, either as once, few or many, or as a class for expanded clones.

-,-,TRBV28,TRBJ1-5,CASSTGSPWDQPQHF,TGTGCCAGCAGTACGGGTAGCCCTTGGGATCAGCCCCAGCATTTT
TRBD1,-,TRBV7-2,TRBJ1-1,CASSATGNTEAFF,TGTGCCAGCAGCGCGACAGGGAATACTGAAGCTTTCTTT
TRBD2,-,TRBV4-3,TRBJ2-1,CASSRYSGTSGRDEQFF,TGCGCCAGCAGCCGATACTCCGGGACTAGCGGGAGAGATGAGCAGTTCTTC
-,-,TRBV5-1,TRBJ1-1,CASSLEGKNTEAFF,TGCGCCAGCAGCTTGGAGGGGAAGAACACTGAAGCTTTCTTT
-,-,TRBV11-2,TRBJ2-1,CASSLEGAAYNEQFF,TGTGCCAGCAGCTTAGAGGGAGCTGCCTACAATGAGCAGTTCTTC
-,once,TRBV5-1,TRBJ2-1,CASSWGGRARGEQFF,TGCGCCAGCTCCTGGGGGGGCAGGGCCAGAGGTGAGCAGTTCTTC
-,-,TRBV30,TRBJ1-1,CALGGPRGAEAFF,TGTGCATTGGGAGGACCCCGAGGGGCTGAAGCTTTCTTT
TRBD2,-,TRBV2,TRBJ2-5,CASSNRAQREGLETQYF,TGTGCCAGCTCAAACAGGGCTCAGCGGGAGGGACTCGAGACCCAGTACTTC
-,-,TRBV7-2,TRBJ2-1,CASSLAIILATTYNEQFF,TGTGCCAGCAGCTTAGCGATAATTCTAGCGACGACCTACAATGAGCAGTTCTTC
-,-,TRBV6-5,TRBJ1-1,CASTAGTEAFF,TGTGCCAGCACCGCCGGGACTGAAGCTTTCTTT
-,-,TRBV18,TRBJ1-1,CASSPAGLTEAFF,TGTGCCAGCTCACCGGCTGGGCTCACTGAAGCTTTCTTT
-,-,TRBV28,TRBJ1-2,CASSLWQGGYTF,TGTGCCAGCAGTTTATGGCAGGGTGGCTACACCTTC
TRBD1,-,TRBV14,TRBJ1-4,CASSQDDRGRVEKLFF,TGTGCCAGCAGCCAAGACGACAGGGGGCGCGTTGAAAAACTGTTTTTT
-,-,TRBV7-2,TRBJ2-3,CASSRRLAVGGDTQYF,TGTGCCAGCAGCCGACGCTTAGCAGTGGGTGGCGATACGCAGTATTTT
-,-,TRBV5-4,TRBJ1-1,CASSFSMNTEAFF,TGTGCCAGCAGCTTTTCCATGAACACTGAAGCTTTCTTT
-,-,TRBV19,TRBJ1-1,CASSIGGVMNTEAFF,TGTGCCAGTAGTATAGGGGGCGTCATGAACACTGAAGCTTTCTTT
TRBD2,-,TRBV27,TRBJ2-4,CASQGLAGSKNIQYF,TGTGCCAGCCAAGGACTAGCGGGATCCAAAAACATTCAGTACTTC
TRBD2,-,TRBV9,TRBJ2-2,CASSGGLDDTGELFF,TGTGCCAGCAGCGGGGGACTAGACGACACCGGGGAGCTGTTTTTT
TRBD1,-,TRBV28,TRBJ1-5,CAVKGAARGYSNQPQHF,TGTGCCGTCAAGGGGGCGGCTAGGGGTTATAGCAATCAGCCCCAGCATTTT
TRBD2,once,TRBV7-2,TRBJ2-2,CASSFRLAETGELFF,TGTGCCAGCAGCTTCAGGCTAGCGGAAACCGGGGAGCTGTTTTTT
TRBD2,-,TRBV4-1,TRBJ2-5,CASSQESGGVQETQYF,TGCGCCAGCAGCCAAGAGAGCGGGGGGGTCCAAGAGACCCAGTACTTC
-,-,TRBV13,TRBJ2-7,CASSRHQGSEYEQYF,TGTGCCAGCAGCAGGCACCAGGGCAGCGAGTACGAGCAGTACTTC
TRBD1,-,TRBV5-4,TRBJ2-7,CASSLAGDRGKYF,TGTGCCAGCAGCTTGGCCGGGGACAGGGGGAAGTACTTC
-,-,TRBV12-5,TRBJ1-2,CASGLSGLGDYGYTF,TGTGCTAGTGGTTTGTCGGGCCTAGGGGACTATGGCTACACCTTC
-,-,TRBV4-3,TRBJ1-1,CASSLRHTQGTEAFF,TGCGCCAGCAGCCTTAGACACACCCAGGGGACTGAAGCTTTCTTT
-,-,TRBV6-1,TRBJ1-3,CASSKQGSGNTIYF,TGTGCCAGCAGTAAACAGGGTTCTGGAAACACCATATATTTT
-,once,TRBV19,TRBJ2-1,CASSMGRVGNEQFF,TGTGCCAGTAGTATGGGCAGGGTGGGCAATGAGCAGTTCTTC
-,-,TRBV7-2,TRBJ1-2,CASSFDTNYGYTF,TGTGCCAGCAGCTTCGACACGAACTATGGCTACACCTTC
-,-,TRBV11-2,TRBJ2-1,CASSRQLAGNNEQFF,TGTGCCAGCAGCCGTCAACTAGCTGGCAACAATGAGCAGTTCTTC
TRBD1,-,TRBV6-6,TRBJ1-2,CASSGQGMSGYTF,TGTGCCAGCAGTGGACAGGGGATGAGTGGCTACACCTTC
-,-,TRBV7-2,TRBJ1-1,CASSLAGARGMTEAFF,TGTGCCAGCAGCTTAGCAGGTGCCAGGGGTATGACTGAAGCTTTCTTT
TRBD1,-,TRBV27,TRBJ2-7,CASRTGQRHGEQYF,TGTGCCAGCAGGACGGGACAGCGACATGGGGAGCAGTACTTC